The sequence of this T cell receptor beta chain was determined in a study of T cell clonotyping in hematopoietic cell transplantation. Study results and caveats: Pathologically expanded recipient clonotypes increased progressively from day 30 to day 180 as diversity fell.

The CDR3 totals 12 residues. Germline loops: CDR1 LNHDA, CDR2 SQIVND (reference sequence). V was clipped by 3 bases and J by 3 bases, with 6 bases between them. Clones were sequenced by immunoSEQ multiplex PCR, and TCRdb holds only the in-frame ones, with some missing. The sample lists some 30,000 clones, 90% to 97% seen once, with approximately 1.5% in the top ten. As for this clone: Its antigen is not identified.

V gene TRBV19 combines with J gene TRBJ2-7; D unclear. The receptor was isolated from a man aged 45-60 years in good health. Some clones in this sample may be carry-over from other donors' samples. The specimen sequenced was peripheral blood mononuclear cells. The CDR3 reads CASSIDGYEQYF. The CDR3 DNA is TGTGCCAGTAGTATCGACGGCTACGAGCAGTACTTC.